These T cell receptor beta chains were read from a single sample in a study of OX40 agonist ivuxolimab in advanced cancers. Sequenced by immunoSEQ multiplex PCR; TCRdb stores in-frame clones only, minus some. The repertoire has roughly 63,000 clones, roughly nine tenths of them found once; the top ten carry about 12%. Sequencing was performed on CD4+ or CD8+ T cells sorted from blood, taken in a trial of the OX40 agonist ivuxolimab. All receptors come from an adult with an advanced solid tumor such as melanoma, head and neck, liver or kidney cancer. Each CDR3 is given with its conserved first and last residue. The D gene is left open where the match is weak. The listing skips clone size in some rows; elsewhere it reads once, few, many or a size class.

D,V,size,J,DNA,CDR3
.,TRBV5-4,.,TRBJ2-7,TGTGCCAGCAGCTTCGGACCAGACGTCTACGAGCAGTACTTC,CASSFGPDVYEQYF
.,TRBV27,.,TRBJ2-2,TGTGCCAGCAGTAACACCGGGGAGCTGTTTTTT,CASSNTGELFF
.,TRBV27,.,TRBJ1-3,TGTGCCAGCAGTCCGCTTGGGTGGGGTTCTGGAAACACCATATATTTT,CASSPLGWGSGNTIYF
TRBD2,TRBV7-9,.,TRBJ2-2,TGTGCCAGCAGCTCGCCCGGGACTAGCGGGGGGGCCCACACCGGGGAGCTGTTTTTT,CASSSPGTSGGAHTGELFF
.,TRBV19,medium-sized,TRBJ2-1,TGTGCCAGTAGTGTGGGACTCTCCGCCTACAATGAGCAGTTCTTC,CASSVGLSAYNEQFF
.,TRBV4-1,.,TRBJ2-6,TGCGCCAGCAGCCAAGAGGGGGTGACCAACTCTGGGGCCAACGTCCTGACTTTC,CASSQEGVTNSGANVLTF
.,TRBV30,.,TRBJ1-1,TGTGCCTGGAGCGACGGGGGGACGGCTTTCTTT,CAWSDGGTAFF
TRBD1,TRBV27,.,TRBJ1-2,TGTGCCAGCAAATCAGGGGGGTATGGCTACACCTTC,CASKSGGYGYTF
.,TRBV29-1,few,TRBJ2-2,TGCAGCGCCGAAGTGGGATGGAACACCGGGGAGCTGTTTTTT,CSAEVGWNTGELFF
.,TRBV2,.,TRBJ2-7,TGTGCCAGCAGTGAAGCCGTCCCAGGTTTGTACGAGCAGTACTTC,CASSEAVPGLYEQYF
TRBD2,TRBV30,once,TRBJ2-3,TGTGCCTGGAATAGCGGGGGGGCTGGCACAGATACGCAGTATTTT,CAWNSGGAGTDTQYF
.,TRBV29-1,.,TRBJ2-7,TGCAGCGCCGATATGGAGGGGTCCTACGAGCAGTACTTC,CSADMEGSYEQYF
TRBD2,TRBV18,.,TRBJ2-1,TGTGCCAGCTCGCCGACTAGCGGGGACTCCTACAATGAGCAGTTCTTC,CASSPTSGDSYNEQFF
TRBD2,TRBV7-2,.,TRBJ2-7,TGTGCCAGCAGCTTTCTCGGACTAGCGGGGGAGGAGCAGTACTTC,CASSFLGLAGEEQYF
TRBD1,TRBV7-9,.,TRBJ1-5,TGTGCCAGCAGCCCCGGGCATGACAGGGTTGCTCAGCCCCAGCATTTT,CASSPGHDRVAQPQHF
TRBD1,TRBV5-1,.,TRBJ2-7,TGCGCCAGCAGCTCTAGACAGGGCATCTACTACGAGCAGTACTTC,CASSSRQGIYYEQYF
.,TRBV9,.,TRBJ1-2,TGTGCCAGCAGCTCCCGGGGTGGCTACACCTTC,CASSSRGGYTF
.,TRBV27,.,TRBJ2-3,TGTGCCACCAATGTGGGGGGTACGCAGTATTTT,CATNVGGTQYF
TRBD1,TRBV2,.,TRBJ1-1,TGTGCCATCCGACAGGGAAACACTGAAGCTTTCTTT,CAIRQGNTEAFF
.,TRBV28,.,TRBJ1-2,TGTGCCAGCAGTTCCTCGGGAGGCTATGGCTACACCTTC,CASSSSGGYGYTF
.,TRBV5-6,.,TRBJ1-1,TGTGCCAGCAGCTTGCTGAACCAGGGGCAAGCTTTCTTT,CASSLLNQGQAFF
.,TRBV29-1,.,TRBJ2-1,TGCAGCGTTGTGCTTTACGGGAGTCGGGGCAATGAGCAGTTCTTC,CSVVLYGSRGNEQFF
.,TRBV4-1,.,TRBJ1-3,TGCGCCAGCAGCCAAACCCGAATCTCTGGAAACACCATATATTTT,CASSQTRISGNTIYF